One sample yielded the 31 T cell receptor beta chains listed below, sequenced in a study of T-cell reconstitution after alpha-beta-depleted transplantation in children. A library of TCRbeta sequences, prepared with unique molecular identifiers, was generated. TCRdb reanalysed the PCR reads using MiXCR and keeps one entry per CDR3 protein. This repertoire shows under 400,000 distinct CDR3 sequences, around 20% found once; its top ten account for 9.5% to 12%. The sample consisted of PBMCs, mostly from graft donor cells, taken 180 days after TCRalphabeta/CD19-depleted stem cell transplant. The receptor source for this set is a male patient aged 5 to 17 who had a stem cell transplant for acute lymphoblastic leukemia, so the T cells may come from the graft donor.

This clonotype occurred a few times. This chain uses TRBV7-9 with TRBJ1-2; D is unclear. Germline V gives CDR1 SEHNR, CDR2 FQNEAQ (reference sequence). Trimming pared 3 bases from V and 4 bases from J, leaving 12 bases between. The CDR3 has 14 residues. The CDR3, as DNA: TGTGCCAGCAGCTTCCCCGGGCCCGGCTATGGCTACACCTTC. This gives the protein CASSFPGPGYGYTF.

J is TRBJ2-3 and V is TRBV7-9; 8 nucleotides align to TRBD1. Germline V gene sequence: CDR1 SEHNR, CDR2 FQNEAQ (reference sequence). With V trimmed by 4 bases and J by 6 bases, 15 bases remained unmatched. The CDR3 contains 17 residues. CDR3 amino acids: CASSSTRGQGALDTQYF. The CDR3 nucleotides read TGTGCCAGCAGCTCAACAAGGGGGCAGGGGGCACTGGATACGCAGTATTTT.

The V call is TRBV20-1, the J call TRBJ1-1; D is uncertain. Trimming pared 0 bases from V and 4 bases from J, leaving 12 bases between. This CDR3 is built from 14 residues. Germline V gene data show CDR1 as DFQATT and CDR2 as SNEGSKA (reference sequence). CDR3 nucleotides: TGCAGTGCTAGAGAGGACGTAAGAATCACTGAAGCTTTCTTT. Translated, it gives CSAREDVRITEAFF.

This clonotype has a handful of counts. The chain combines TRBV7-2 with TRBJ2-7, with 14 bases identical to TRBD2. CDR1 is SGHTA, CDR2 FQGNSA, per germline. Trimming removed 5 bases from V and 9 bases from J; junction bases left unmatched: 6. CDR3 length: 14 amino acids. The CDR3 here is CASSRRLAGGRQYF. The CDR3 DNA is TGTGCCAGCAGCCGCAGACTAGCGGGAGGGCGGCAGTACTTC.

This clonotype was observed a few times. This sequence joins TRBV19 and TRBJ2-2, with D possibly matching TRBD2 (6 bases). Per germline, CDR1 LNHDA and CDR2 SQIVND (reference sequence). CDR3 length: 14 amino acids. Trimming took 5 bases from V and 5 from J, leaving 12 bases between them. The CDR3 DNA reads TGTGCCAGTAGTCCGGGACTTACAACCGGGGAGCTGTTTTTT. It codes for CASSPGLTTGELFF.

The V gene is TRBV3-1, the J gene TRBJ2-7; no definite D call. V gave up 2 bases and J gave up 5 bases, with 4 bases separating them. CDR3 length equals 11 residues. Germline assignment: CDR1 LGHDT and CDR2 YNNKEL (reference sequence). CDR3 in amino acids: CASSQLDEQYF. DNA of the CDR3: TGTGCCAGCAGCCAATTAGACGAGCAGTACTTC.

In this sample, this clonotype turned up a few times. The chain recombines TRBV7-9 with TRBJ1-2; D is unclear. The CDR3 length is 16 residues. In germline, CDR1 is SEHNR, CDR2 FQNEAQ (reference sequence). V was trimmed by 3 bases and J by 3 bases, leaving 17 bases between them. The CDR3 spells CASSFSQPLGHYGYTF. CDR3 nucleotides: TGTGCCAGCAGCTTCTCCCAACCGCTAGGACACTATGGCTACACCTTC.

This clonotype was found a few times. The CDR3 coding sequence is TGTGCCAGCAGCCAAGTTGCCGAGCAGTACTTC. This translates into CASSQVAEQYF. The chain is built from TRBV3-1 and TRBJ2-7; no definite D call. V was trimmed by 1 base and J by 6 bases, leaving 4 bases between them. CDR3 length equals 11 residues. Germline V gene data show CDR1 as LGHDT and CDR2 as YNNKEL (reference sequence).

This clonotype has only a few counts. The chain recombines TRBV24-1 with TRBJ1-5, with D perhaps TRBD1 (5 bases). The CDR3 has 16 residues. V lost 2 bases and J 2 bases, leaving 12 bases between the germline ends. Germline V gene sequence: CDR1 KGHDR, CDR2 SFDVKD. The CDR3 loop is CATSDSPTVGNQPQHF. In nucleotides, the CDR3 is TGTGCCACCAGTGATTCCCCGACAGTGGGCAATCAGCCCCAGCATTTT.

This sequence joins TRBV4-1 and TRBJ2-7, with D perhaps matching TRBD1 (7 bases). V lost 2 bases to trimming and J lost 2 bases, with 16 bases between them. The CDR3 extends over 16 amino acids. Germline assignment: CDR1 MGHRA and CDR2 YSYEKL. The DNA of the CDR3 is TGCGCCAGCAGCCAAATGACAGGGAGGCCACCCTACGAGCAGTACTTC. Encoded protein: CASSQMTGRPPYEQYF.

The rearrangement joins TRBV10-3 to TRBJ2-6, with a possible D match to TRBD2 (7 bases). Trimming left V 2 bases short and J 0 bases short, with 17 bases between. Per the germline V gene, CDR1 is ENHRY and CDR2 is SYGVKD. This CDR3 has 19 amino acids. CDR3 bases: TGTGCCATCAGTGAGCCCGAGGGGGGGCAAGCCTCTGGGGCCAACGTCCTGACTTTC. Protein product: CAISEPEGGQASGANVLTF.

This clonotype was recorded a few times. The CDR3: CSVEDGLANTGELFF. The CDR3 DNA sequence: TGCAGCGTTGAGGACGGCCTAGCGAACACCGGGGAGCTGTTTTTT. The chain joins TRBV29-1 to TRBJ2-2; no clear D. The CDR3 sequence is 15 residues long. Deletions cut 3 bases from V and 0 bases from J, with 11 bases between. CDR1 and CDR2 from the germline V gene are SQVTM and ANQGSEA.

V gene TRBV7-3 combines with J gene TRBJ1-6; the D gene is possibly TRBD1 (6 bases). Germline-derived CDR1 and CDR2 are SGHTA and FQGTGA. This CDR3 spans 13 amino acids. V dropped 3 bases and J dropped 8 bases, with 8 bases sitting between them. CDR3 nucleotides: TGTGCCAGCAGCTTGGACAGCCATTCACCCCTCCACTTT. This sequence encodes CASSLDSHSPLHF.

V gene TRBV5-1 combines with J gene TRBJ2-1; 8 bases fit TRBD2. Per germline, CDR1 SGHRS and CDR2 YFSETQ. This CDR3 is 17 amino acids long. V was clipped by 0 bases and J by 1 base; unmatched bases: 6. CDR3 amino acids: CASSLASLAVSYNEQFF. The CDR3 DNA sequence: TGCGCCAGCAGCTTGGCCTCACTAGCGGTTTCCTACAATGAGCAGTTCTTC.

This clonotype was seen only a few times. V is TRBV18 and J is TRBJ2-7; 7 nucleotides agree with TRBD2. Germline loops: CDR1 KGHSH, CDR2 LQKENI. This CDR3 contains 16 residues. J lost 2 bases, V lost 1 base, and 8 bases had no gene match. DNA for the CDR3: TGTGCCAGCTCACCACGGAATAGCGGGTTTGCCTACGAGCAGTACTTC. This codes for CASSPRNSGFAYEQYF.

This sequence joins TRBV4-1 and TRBJ2-7; D assignment may be TRBD1 or TRBD2 (6 bases each). V lost 1 base and J lost 4, with 20 bases in between. CDR1 is MGHRA and CDR2 is YSYEKL in the germline V gene. The CDR3 spans 17 residues. This chain's CDR3 is CASSQGITTGTGYEQYF. Written as DNA, the CDR3 is TGCGCCAGCAGCCAAGGAATAACAACAGGGACTGGTTACGAGCAGTACTTC.

The chain has TRBV29-1 and TRBJ2-7; D possibly corresponds to TRBD2 (6 bases). The ends were cut back, 0 bases at V and 4 bases at J, with 7 bases in the middle. Germline CDR1 is SQVTM and CDR2 is ANQGSEA. The length of the CDR3 is 12 residues. In nucleotides, the CDR3 is TGCAGCGTTGAAGAGGGGGGATACGAGCAGTACTTC. Amino acid sequence: CSVEEGGYEQYF.

The chain couples TRBV4-1 to TRBJ2-1; TRBD2 matches at 11 bases. The CDR3 extends over 16 amino acids. The V and J ends lost 2 bases and 5 bases, in that order; junction bases with no gene match: 5. CDR1 and CDR2 (germline): MGHRA, YSYEKL. The CDR3 DNA reads as TGCGCCAGCAGCCAAAAAGGGACTAGCGGTGACAATGAGCAGTTCTTC. It codes for CASSQKGTSGDNEQFF.

This clonotype was recorded many times. This chain connects TRBV2 to TRBJ1-2, with D perhaps TRBD1 (6 bases). The ends were cut back, 7 bases at V and 4 bases at J, with 13 bases in the middle. The germline V gene encodes CDR1 SNHLY and CDR2 FYNNEI. The CDR3 extends over 13 amino acids. The chain's CDR3 is CASTLDSLYGYTF. CDR3 DNA: TGTGCCAGCACCCTGGACAGCCTCTATGGCTACACCTTC.

V and J are TRBV9 and TRBJ1-4; perhaps TRBD1 as D (5 bases). Germline-derived CDR1 and CDR2 are SGDLS and YYNGEE. Trimming removed 2 bases from V and 5 bases from J, with 10 bases in between. This CDR3 contains 14 residues. This CDR3 is CASSVGRLNEKLFF. CDR3 bases: TGTGCCAGCAGCGTGGGACGGCTCAATGAAAAACTGTTTTTT. The whole variable domain, filled in from reference TRBV9 and TRBJ1-4, reads DSGVTQTPKHLITATGQRVTLRCSPRSGDLSVYWYQQSLDQGLQFLIQYYNGEERAKGNILERFSAQQFPDLHSELNLSSLELGDSALYFCASSVGRLNEKLFFGSGTQLSVL.

The chain couples TRBV6-1 to TRBJ2-2, with D maybe TRBD2 (6 bases). Germline loops: CDR1 MNHNS, CDR2 SASEGT. This CDR3 spans 15 amino acids. V gave up 7 bases and J gave up 2 bases, with 14 bases separating them. The CDR3 DNA reads as TGTGCCAGCAATCGACAAGCGGGCAACACCGGGGAGCTGTTTTTT. Its translation is CASNRQAGNTGELFF.

V usage is TRBV5-8 and J usage is TRBJ1-6, with D possibly matching TRBD1 (6 bases). CDR1 is SGHTS, CDR2 YDEGEE, per germline. The CDR3 consists of 16 residues. V was cut by 0 bases and J by 7 bases, with 14 bases left in between. The CDR3 coding sequence is TGTGCCAGCAGCTTGGCAGGGGAATGGTTAAATTCACCCCTCCACTTT. Residues: CASSLAGEWLNSPLHF.

This clonotype has ten or more counts. The V and J genes are TRBV10-2 and TRBJ2-7, with D perhaps TRBD1 or TRBD2 (5 bases each). The CDR3 consists of 13 residues. The V and J ends lost 8 bases and 3 bases respectively, with 14 bases between them. The V gene's germline CDR1 is WSHSY and CDR2 SAAADI. The CDR3, as DNA: TGCGCCAGCGGAGGACAACCCATCTACGAGCAGTACTTC. This encodes CASGGQPIYEQYF.

The chain carries TRBV9 and TRBJ2-7; D possibly matches TRBD1 or TRBD2 (6 bases each). Germline-derived CDR1 and CDR2 are SGDLS and YYNGEE. Trimming removed 0 bases from V and 3 bases from J, with 13 bases in between. There are 15 residues in the CDR3. The CDR3 loop is CASSVARGPGYEQYF. The CDR3 DNA is TGTGCCAGCAGCGTAGCTCGGGGGCCAGGCTACGAGCAGTACTTC.

This clonotype was observed at least ten times. The rearrangement links TRBV5-1 to TRBJ2-4; 9 bases map to TRBD1. The V gene end was trimmed by 4 bases and the J gene end by 10 bases; junction bases not matched to a gene: 6. CDR3 length equals 13 residues. Germline V gene data show CDR1 as SGHRS and CDR2 as YFSETQ. In DNA form, the CDR3 reads TGCGCCAGCAGCACCTGGACAGGGGAAATTCAGTACTTC. Amino acid sequence: CASSTWTGEIQYF.

This clonotype has a handful of counts. The J gene is TRBJ1-4, the V gene TRBV20-1, with D possibly TRBD1 on 5 matching bases. Germline-derived CDR1 and CDR2 are DFQATT and SNEGSKA (reference sequence). V gave up 0 bases and J gave up 0 bases, with 5 bases separating them. The CDR3 sequence is 14 residues long. CDR3 loop: CSAREGATNEKLFF. The CDR3, as DNA: TGCAGTGCTAGAGAGGGGGCAACTAATGAAAAACTGTTTTTT.

CDR3 loop: CASSRDQRTGGELFF. For the CDR3, the DNA is TGTGCCAGCAGCCGAGACCAGAGAACAGGCGGGGAGCTGTTTTTT. The genes are TRBV12-3 or TRBV12-4 and TRBJ2-2, with D maybe TRBD1 (5 bases). The length of the CDR3 is 15 residues. Trimming shortened V by 6 bases and J by 7 bases, and 18 bases separated the two germline ends.

This clonotype turned up a few times. This sequence joins TRBV18 and TRBJ2-1, with 13 bases lining up with TRBD2. This CDR3 contains 17 residues. CDR1 is KGHSH and CDR2 is LQKENI in the germline V gene. Trimming cost V 3 bases and J 1 base; bases outside gene matches: 3. CDR3 in DNA: TGTGCCAGCTCACCGACTAGCGGGAGGAGATCCTACAATGAGCAGTTCTTC. Translation gives CASSPTSGRRSYNEQFF.

This clonotype showed up just a few times. The CDR3 nucleotides read TGTGCCAGCAGTTTACAGGTCTTTGAGGGAACCGGGGAGCTGTTTTTT. Residues: CASSLQVFEGTGELFF. The genes are TRBV6-5 and TRBJ2-2, with D perhaps TRBD1 or TRBD2 (5 bases each). With 4 bases removed from V and 5 bases from J, the gap between germline ends came to 17 bases. The CDR3 runs 16 residues. Germline V gene lookup returns CDR1 MNHEY and CDR2 SVGAGI.

This clonotype has a handful of counts. V is TRBV5-1 and J is TRBJ1-2; D remains unclear. The germline gives CDR1 SGHRS, CDR2 YFSETQ. V shed 2 bases and J shed 1 base, with 12 bases lying between them. This CDR3 has 15 residues. The CDR3 sequence: CASSFVADFNYGYTF. The CDR3 nucleotides are TGCGCCAGCAGCTTTGTCGCAGATTTTAACTATGGCTACACCTTC.

The chain links TRBV7-6 to TRBJ2-5; 10 bases match TRBD2. Germline V gene data show CDR1 as SGHVS and CDR2 as FNYEAQ. V lost 5 bases to trimming and J lost 4 bases; unmatched junction nucleotides: 4. The CDR3 runs to 14 residues. CDR3 in amino acids: CASSEREGRETQYF. Here the CDR3 DNA reads TGTGCCAGCAGCGAGCGGGAGGGCCGAGAGACCCAGTACTTC.